This T cell receptor (beta chain) is from a study of neurological immune-mediated disorders. This clonotype was counted ten times or more. Noted time point: longitudinal time-point 2. The CDR3 contains 16 residues. CDR1 and CDR2 from the germline V gene are MNHEY and SVGAGI. The V and J ends lost 0 bases and 4 bases, in that order; junction bases with no gene match: 6. TCRdb analysed the 5' RACE reads with MiXCR anew, one entry per CDR3 protein. The table shows about 90,000 distinct CDR3 sequences, with approximately 13% occurring only once. The specimen was PBMCs. The sequence was obtained from a female donor with HTLV-1-associated myelopathy (HAM/TSP). J is TRBJ2-7 and V is TRBV6-5; TRBD1 agrees at 10 bases. CDR3 residues: CASSYSDGQGGYEQYF. As DNA, the CDR3 is TGTGCCAGCAGTTACTCCGACGGACAGGGGGGATACGAGCAGTACTTC.